These T cell receptor beta chains were read from a single sample in a study of T cells after yellow fever vaccination. MiXCR, applied by TCRdb to the 5' RACE reads, yields one record per CDR3 protein. The sample shows some 110,000 distinct CDR3 sequences, roughly 8.4% of them seen only once. The sequenced sample was CD8+ T cells sorted from PBMCs, obtained 45 days after the yellow fever booster vaccination. These receptors all come from a man aged 25-45 years who received the YFV17D yellow fever vaccine. The CDR3 runs from the conserved cysteine through the conserved F or W. A D gene is named only where the DNA matches it firmly. Where a row states a size, it is once, few, many or the class of an expanded clone; other rows omit it.

v_call: TRBV3-1
j_call: TRBJ2-7
clone_size: -
d_call: -
cdr3_aa: CASSQEGTASSYEQYF
cdr3_nt: TGTGCCAGCAGCCAAGAAGGGACGGCCAGCTCCTACGAGCAGTACTTC

v_call: TRBV4-2
j_call: TRBJ1-2
clone_size: -
d_call: -
cdr3_aa: CASSQDMGFYGYTF
cdr3_nt: TGTGCCAGCAGCCAAGACATGGGGTTCTATGGCTACACCTTC

v_call: TRBV29-1
j_call: TRBJ2-1
clone_size: many
d_call: TRBD2
cdr3_aa: CSVDWGRAGGNEQFF
cdr3_nt: TGCAGCGTTGATTGGGGGAGGGCTGGTGGTAATGAGCAGTTCTTC

v_call: TRBV7-9
j_call: TRBJ2-1
clone_size: many
d_call: TRBD2
cdr3_aa: CASSLETSGWDEQFF
cdr3_nt: TGTGCCAGCAGCTTAGAGACTAGCGGCTGGGATGAGCAGTTCTTC

v_call: TRBV6-5
j_call: TRBJ2-1
clone_size: many
d_call: -
cdr3_aa: CASGSYNEQFF
cdr3_nt: TGTGCCAGCGGATCATACAATGAGCAGTTCTTC

v_call: TRBV11-2
j_call: TRBJ2-7
clone_size: many
d_call: -
cdr3_aa: CASSLAGNSYEQYF
cdr3_nt: TGTGCCAGCAGCTTAGCCGGGAACTCCTACGAGCAGTACTTC

v_call: TRBV9
j_call: TRBJ1-1
clone_size: many
d_call: -
cdr3_aa: CASSVWGGTEAFF
cdr3_nt: TGTGCCAGCAGCGTCTGGGGGGGCACTGAAGCTTTCTTT

v_call: TRBV6-1
j_call: TRBJ2-7
clone_size: many
d_call: -
cdr3_aa: CAAQKMMSSYEQYF
cdr3_nt: TGTGCCGCCCAAAAAATGATGAGCTCCTACGAGCAGTACTTC

v_call: TRBV5-4
j_call: TRBJ2-5
clone_size: -
d_call: -
cdr3_aa: CASSAGTTQSETQYF
cdr3_nt: TGTGCCAGCAGCGCCGGGACCACCCAATCAGAGACCCAGTACTTC

v_call: TRBV7-8
j_call: TRBJ2-7
clone_size: many
d_call: -
cdr3_aa: CASSSTLGGTYEQYF
cdr3_nt: TGTGCCAGCAGCTCTACCCTTGGAGGGACCTACGAGCAGTACTTC

v_call: TRBV29-1
j_call: TRBJ1-2
clone_size: many
d_call: TRBD1
cdr3_aa: CSVVSGTGDYGYTF
cdr3_nt: TGCAGCGTTGTATCCGGGACAGGGGACTATGGCTACACCTTC

v_call: TRBV7-8
j_call: TRBJ2-5
clone_size: -
d_call: TRBD2
cdr3_aa: CASSYWAGLAGGNQETQYF
cdr3_nt: TGTGCCAGCAGCTACTGGGCGGGACTAGCGGGAGGGAACCAAGAGACCCAGTACTTC

v_call: TRBV7-9
j_call: TRBJ2-7
clone_size: few
d_call: TRBD1
cdr3_aa: CASSSTGGSYEQYF
cdr3_nt: TGTGCCAGCAGCTCAACAGGGGGATCCTACGAGCAGTACTTC

v_call: TRBV27
j_call: TRBJ2-3
clone_size: -
d_call: TRBD2
cdr3_aa: CASSFPRVGGGVDTQYF
cdr3_nt: TGTGCCAGCAGTTTCCCCCGGGTTGGGGGGGGGGTGGATACGCAGTATTTT

v_call: TRBV9
j_call: TRBJ2-2
clone_size: many
d_call: -
cdr3_aa: CASSVQEGELFF
cdr3_nt: TGTGCCAGCAGCGTCCAGGAAGGGGAGCTGTTTTTT

v_call: TRBV20-1
j_call: TRBJ1-4
clone_size: many
d_call: -
cdr3_aa: CSAPRDATNEKLFF
cdr3_nt: TGCAGTGCGCCCAGGGATGCAACTAATGAAAAACTGTTTTTT

v_call: TRBV21-1
j_call: TRBJ2-1
clone_size: many
d_call: -
cdr3_aa: CASGHGDPYNEQFF
cdr3_nt: TGTGCCAGCGGACATGGGGACCCTTACAATGAGCAGTTCTTC

v_call: TRBV5-1
j_call: TRBJ2-7
clone_size: -
d_call: -
cdr3_aa: CASRENYEQYF
cdr3_nt: TGCGCCAGCAGAGAGAACTACGAGCAGTACTTC

v_call: TRBV29-1
j_call: TRBJ2-7
clone_size: many
d_call: -
cdr3_aa: CSVEDFQGSYEQYF
cdr3_nt: TGCAGCGTTGAAGATTTTCAGGGATCCTACGAGCAGTACTTC

v_call: TRBV10-1
j_call: TRBJ2-1
clone_size: -
d_call: -
cdr3_aa: CASSERFLRSAYNEQFF
cdr3_nt: TGCGCCAGCAGTGAGCGGTTCTTGCGGTCGGCCTACAATGAGCAGTTCTTC

v_call: TRBV9
j_call: TRBJ2-7
clone_size: many
d_call: -
cdr3_aa: CASSVGGSHEQYF
cdr3_nt: TGTGCCAGCAGCGTAGGGGGCTCCCACGAGCAGTACTTC

v_call: TRBV24-1
j_call: TRBJ2-2
clone_size: few
d_call: -
cdr3_aa: CATSDFRNSLTSGELFF
cdr3_nt: TGTGCCACCAGTGATTTCCGGAACTCCTTGACCTCCGGGGAGCTGTTTTTT

v_call: TRBV7-9
j_call: TRBJ1-4
clone_size: many
d_call: TRBD1
cdr3_aa: CASSLVTGINEKLFF
cdr3_nt: TGTGCCAGCAGCTTAGTGACAGGGATTAATGAAAAACTGTTTTTT

v_call: TRBV5-1
j_call: TRBJ2-4
clone_size: many
d_call: -
cdr3_aa: CASSPGDTKNIQYF
cdr3_nt: TGCGCCAGCAGTCCAGGGGATACTAAAAACATTCAGTACTTC

v_call: TRBV7-7
j_call: TRBJ2-3
clone_size: many
d_call: -
cdr3_aa: CASSPSDFTDTQYF
cdr3_nt: TGTGCTAGCAGCCCTTCCGACTTCACAGATACGCAGTATTTT

v_call: TRBV7-9
j_call: TRBJ2-7
clone_size: many
d_call: -
cdr3_aa: CASSQGGTSDEQYF
cdr3_nt: TGTGCCAGCAGCCAGGGGGGGACATCAGACGAGCAGTACTTC

v_call: TRBV5-5
j_call: TRBJ2-3
clone_size: many
d_call: TRBD2
cdr3_aa: CASSLTSGSSDTQYF
cdr3_nt: TGTGCCAGCAGCTTGACTAGCGGGAGTTCGGATACGCAGTATTTT

v_call: TRBV15
j_call: TRBJ2-7
clone_size: few
d_call: -
cdr3_aa: CATSRDLDSLTYEQYF
cdr3_nt: TGTGCCACCAGCAGAGATCTGGACTCATTAACCTACGAGCAGTACTTC

v_call: TRBV18
j_call: TRBJ2-1
clone_size: many
d_call: -
cdr3_aa: CASSPQGPYNEQFF
cdr3_nt: TGTGCCAGCTCACCACAGGGCCCCTACAATGAGCAGTTCTTC

v_call: TRBV30
j_call: TRBJ2-5
clone_size: -
d_call: -
cdr3_aa: CAWSNLGETQYF
cdr3_nt: TGTGCCTGGAGTAACCTCGGAGAGACCCAGTACTTC

v_call: TRBV20-1
j_call: TRBJ1-5
clone_size: -
d_call: -
cdr3_aa: CSAGRGNQPQHF
cdr3_nt: TGCAGTGCGGGCAGGGGAAATCAGCCCCAGCATTTT

v_call: TRBV28
j_call: TRBJ2-2
clone_size: -
d_call: TRBD2
cdr3_aa: CASKRFGVETSGNTGELFF
cdr3_nt: TGTGCCAGCAAAAGATTCGGGGTGGAGACTAGCGGGAACACCGGGGAGCTGTTTTTT

v_call: TRBV20-1
j_call: TRBJ2-6
clone_size: few
d_call: TRBD1
cdr3_aa: CSARDRDRGYGANVLTF
cdr3_nt: TGCAGTGCTAGAGACCGGGACAGGGGATATGGGGCCAACGTCCTGACTTTC

v_call: TRBV12-3/TRBV12-4
j_call: TRBJ2-1
clone_size: many
d_call: TRBD2
cdr3_aa: CASSGTNNEQFF
cdr3_nt: TGTGCCAGCAGTGGGACTAACAATGAGCAGTTCTTC

v_call: TRBV7-2
j_call: TRBJ2-4
clone_size: many
d_call: TRBD1
cdr3_aa: CASSTRQGNIQYF
cdr3_nt: TGTGCCAGCAGCACCCGACAGGGGAACATTCAGTACTTC

v_call: TRBV6-5
j_call: TRBJ1-3
clone_size: -
d_call: -
cdr3_aa: CASSYSMATYSGNTIYF
cdr3_nt: TGTGCCAGCAGTTACTCGATGGCCACCTACTCTGGAAACACCATATATTTT

v_call: TRBV28
j_call: TRBJ2-1
clone_size: -
d_call: -
cdr3_aa: CASRGGRERHGEQFF
cdr3_nt: TGTGCCAGCAGGGGGGGGCGGGAGAGGCATGGTGAGCAGTTCTTC

v_call: TRBV4-1
j_call: TRBJ2-5
clone_size: many
d_call: -
cdr3_aa: CASRQGGEETQYF
cdr3_nt: TGCGCCAGCAGGCAGGGTGGCGAGGAGACCCAGTACTTC

v_call: TRBV20-1
j_call: TRBJ2-5
clone_size: many
d_call: -
cdr3_aa: CSARDREGQETQYF
cdr3_nt: TGCAGTGCTAGAGATCGTGAGGGACAAGAGACCCAGTACTTC

v_call: TRBV19
j_call: TRBJ2-1
clone_size: -
d_call: -
cdr3_aa: CASSATLSGTPAYNEQFF
cdr3_nt: TGTGCCAGTAGTGCCACACTATCCGGGACACCAGCCTACAATGAGCAGTTCTTC

v_call: TRBV5-4
j_call: TRBJ2-2
clone_size: -
d_call: -
cdr3_aa: CASSFGGSTGELFF
cdr3_nt: TGTGCCAGCAGCTTCGGGGGCAGCACCGGGGAGCTGTTTTTT

v_call: TRBV7-6
j_call: TRBJ2-7
clone_size: many
d_call: TRBD2
cdr3_aa: CASSYGTRGEQYF
cdr3_nt: TGTGCCAGCAGCTACGGGACTAGGGGCGAGCAGTACTTC

v_call: TRBV7-6
j_call: TRBJ2-1
clone_size: -
d_call: TRBD2
cdr3_aa: CASSNAGTSGYNEQFF
cdr3_nt: TGTGCCAGCAGCAACGCCGGGACTAGCGGATACAATGAGCAGTTCTTC

v_call: TRBV5-5
j_call: TRBJ2-1
clone_size: many
d_call: TRBD2
cdr3_aa: CASSLTSGTYNEQFF
cdr3_nt: TGTGCCAGCAGTTTGACTAGCGGGACTTACAATGAGCAGTTCTTC

v_call: TRBV7-2
j_call: TRBJ2-3
clone_size: -
d_call: TRBD2
cdr3_aa: CASRSSGSNLDTQYF
cdr3_nt: TGTGCCAGCAGGTCGAGCGGGAGTAATTTAGATACGCAGTATTTT

v_call: TRBV15
j_call: TRBJ2-1
clone_size: few
d_call: -
cdr3_aa: CATSRDLPNNEQFF
cdr3_nt: TGTGCCACCAGCAGAGATCTTCCCAACAATGAGCAGTTCTTC

v_call: TRBV20-1
j_call: TRBJ2-3
clone_size: many
d_call: TRBD2
cdr3_aa: CSARDLTASGSGRPDTQYF
cdr3_nt: TGCAGTGCTAGAGATTTAACGGCTAGCGGGAGTGGTCGCCCAGATACGCAGTATTTT

v_call: TRBV7-2
j_call: TRBJ2-1
clone_size: -
d_call: -
cdr3_aa: CASSLVAGYGDEQFF
cdr3_nt: TGTGCCAGCAGCTTAGTGGCGGGATACGGGGATGAGCAGTTCTTC

v_call: TRBV6-2/TRBV6-3
j_call: TRBJ2-7
clone_size: -
d_call: TRBD2
cdr3_aa: CASSGTSYYEQYF
cdr3_nt: TGTGCCAGCAGCGGGACTAGCTACTACGAGCAGTACTTC

v_call: TRBV15
j_call: TRBJ2-7
clone_size: many
d_call: -
cdr3_aa: CATSREGQPSYEQYF
cdr3_nt: TGTGCCACCAGCAGAGAGGGGCAACCCTCCTACGAGCAGTACTTC

v_call: TRBV7-9
j_call: TRBJ1-6
clone_size: once
d_call: -
cdr3_aa: CASNTGDNSTLHF
cdr3_nt: TGTGCCAGCAACACAGGAGATAATTCAACCCTCCACTTT

v_call: TRBV9
j_call: TRBJ2-7
clone_size: -
d_call: TRBD1
cdr3_aa: CASSGQGASYEQYF
cdr3_nt: TGTGCCAGCAGCGGACAGGGGGCTTCCTACGAGCAGTACTTC

v_call: TRBV20-1
j_call: TRBJ1-5
clone_size: many
d_call: -
cdr3_aa: CSASFTGIPVQPQHF
cdr3_nt: TGCAGTGCTAGTTTCACCGGGATTCCAGTTCAGCCCCAGCATTTT

v_call: TRBV27
j_call: TRBJ2-7
clone_size: many
d_call: -
cdr3_aa: CASSQILGNRNYEQYF
cdr3_nt: TGTGCCAGCAGTCAAATCCTAGGGAACAGAAACTACGAGCAGTACTTC

v_call: TRBV4-2
j_call: TRBJ2-5
clone_size: many
d_call: TRBD2
cdr3_aa: CASSQDWGSGEYQETQYF
cdr3_nt: TGTGCCAGCAGCCAAGATTGGGGAAGCGGGGAGTACCAAGAGACCCAGTACTTC

v_call: TRBV12-3/TRBV12-4
j_call: TRBJ2-7
clone_size: few
d_call: -
cdr3_aa: CASSFGTYEQYF
cdr3_nt: TGTGCCAGCAGTTTCGGGACCTACGAGCAGTACTTC

v_call: TRBV7-9
j_call: TRBJ2-4
clone_size: -
d_call: TRBD1
cdr3_aa: CARSLVQGAAKNIQYF
cdr3_nt: TGTGCCAGAAGCTTAGTGCAGGGGGCCGCCAAAAACATTCAGTACTTC

v_call: TRBV4-2
j_call: TRBJ1-5
clone_size: many
d_call: -
cdr3_aa: CASSQEQSGLKPQHF
cdr3_nt: TGTGCCAGCAGCCAAGAACAGTCGGGACTCAAGCCCCAGCATTTT

v_call: TRBV6-5
j_call: TRBJ2-1
clone_size: few
d_call: TRBD2
cdr3_aa: CASSYELAGGLDEQFF
cdr3_nt: TGTGCCAGCAGTTACGAACTAGCGGGAGGTCTCGATGAGCAGTTCTTC